This T cell receptor (beta chain) was profiled in a study of T-cell reconstitution after alpha-beta-depleted transplantation in children. This clonotype has more than one count but fewer than ten. The TCRbeta library incorporated unique molecular identifiers. TCRdb used MiXCR to reprocess the PCR reads, holding one entry per CDR3 protein. The repertoire has about 600,000 distinct CDR3 sequences, roughly 10% of them found once; the top ten carry 3.5% to 5%. The CDR3 is 15 amino acids. Germline assignment: CDR1 SGHRS and CDR2 YFSETQ. Trimming removed 4 bases from V and 4 bases from J; junction bases left unmatched: 10.

The receptor's source is a human donor who donated a stem cell graft to a child with acute myeloid leukemia. This chain joins TRBV5-1 and TRBJ1-1, with 7 bases aligning to TRBD1. The sample consisted of PBMCs from the stem cell graft donor, taken from the stem cell graft. CDR3 in amino acids: CASSQVPGGFTEAFF. For the CDR3, the DNA is TGCGCCAGCAGCCAAGTCCCAGGGGGATTCACTGAAGCTTTCTTT.